This passage covers 9 T cell receptor beta chains from one sample sequenced in a study of T cell changes during pregnancy in multiple sclerosis. Clones were read by immunoSEQ multiplex PCR, and TCRdb kept only the in-frame ones, dropping some. This table has over 80,000 clones, about nine tenths appearing once. Sequenced material: peripheral blood, taken in the second trimester of pregnancy. The receptors stem from a female donor in good health, enrolled as a control in a pregnancy study.

The chain is built from TRBV7-6 and TRBJ1-6; the D is unclear. Germline loops: CDR1 SGHVS, CDR2 FNYEAQ. The length of the CDR3 is 14 residues. Deletions cut 2 bases from V and 5 bases from J, with 7 bases between. The CDR3 nucleotides read TGTGCCAGCAGCTTATCCGGGGATAATTCACCCCTCCACTTT. Translation gives CASSLSGDNSPLHF.

This sequence joins TRBV30 and TRBJ1-2; 9 bases are shared with TRBD1. CDR3 size: 14 residues. Germline trimming cut 2 bases from V and 14 bases from J; bases unmatched to any gene: 15. CDR1 and CDR2 (germline): GTSNPN, SVGIG (reference sequence). The CDR3 coding sequence is TGTGCCTGGAGTATAGGGGGGACAGGGACCGCTGAGACCTTC. It codes for CAWSIGGTGTAETF.

The chain combines TRBV11-2 with TRBJ2-2; no firm D call. This CDR3 is built from 12 residues. Trimming left V 6 bases short and J 2 bases short, with 4 bases between. Germline V gene lookup returns CDR1 SGHAT and CDR2 FQNNGV. The DNA for the CDR3 is TGTGCCAGCAGTCGTAACACCGGGGAGCTGTTTTTT. It codes for CASSRNTGELFF.

This CDR3 reads CSWLGHSNQPQHF. CDR3 sequence (DNA): TGCAGTTGGTTGGGGCATAGCAATCAGCCCCAGCATTTT. The rearrangement uses TRBV29-1 and TRBJ1-5; D might be TRBD1 (5 bases). Per the germline V gene, CDR1 is SQVTM and CDR2 is ANQGSEA. The CDR3 runs to 13 residues.

V is TRBV30 and J is TRBJ1-2; D ambiguous. From germline, CDR1 is GTSNPN and CDR2 SVGIG (reference sequence). Trimming took off 2 bases at V and 6 bases at J, with 10 bases between the two ends. This CDR3 contains 12 residues. This CDR3 reads CAWSMTSDGYTF. In DNA form, the CDR3 reads TGTGCCTGGAGTATGACATCCGATGGCTACACCTTC.

The CDR3 protein is CSVASGSINEQFF. The CDR3 coding sequence is TGCAGCGTTGCAAGCGGGAGTATCAATGAGCAGTTCTTC. The J gene is TRBJ2-1, the V gene TRBV29-1; 8 positions agree with TRBD2. Germline CDR1 reads SQVTM; CDR2 reads ANQGSEA. The CDR3 length is 13 residues. Germline trimming cut 4 bases from V and 6 bases from J; bases unmatched to any gene: 5.

This rearrangement joins TRBV6-1 to TRBJ2-7; TRBD2 aligns across 10 bases. Germline V CDR1 and CDR2: MNHNS, SASEGT. The V segment lost 0 bases and the J segment 2 bases; nucleotides outside the gene matches: 4. This CDR3 spans 16 amino acids. The DNA for the CDR3 is TGTGCCAGCAGTGAAGCGGGACTAGCGTTAACCTACGAGCAGTACTTC. Amino acids: CASSEAGLALTYEQYF.

The rearrangement joins TRBV27 to TRBJ1-2, with TRBD1 as a possible D gene (6 bases). Trimming left V 0 bases short and J 7 bases short, with 15 bases between. Germline values: CDR1 MNHEY, CDR2 SMNVEV (reference sequence). The CDR3 length is 15 residues. CDR3 amino acids: CASSLSAQGPSGYTF. DNA for the CDR3: TGTGCCAGCAGTTTATCAGCGCAGGGGCCCAGTGGCTACACCTTC.

The chain recombines TRBV14 with TRBJ2-3; perhaps TRBD1 as D (8 bases). This CDR3 region has 16 residues. Germline V gives CDR1 SGHDN, CDR2 FVKESK. Trimming left V 3 bases short and J 4 bases short, with 17 bases between. The CDR3 DNA reads TGTGCCAGCAGCCAGTGGTCTACAGGGGGGGCAGATACGCAGTATTTT. The encoded protein is CASSQWSTGGADTQYF.